This T cell receptor (beta chain) derives from a study of T cell responses to AZD1222 COVID-19 vaccine. Findings and limits, study-wide: As reported, nearly half of all spike-specific TCRs target variant regions that are unmutated. Repertoire sampling happened only post peak T cell response.

With respect to this clone: Its matching antigen is unknown.

Germline V CDR1 and CDR2: LNHDA, SQIVND (reference sequence). V dropped 8 bases and J dropped 5; count of bases not matched to a gene: 3. The length of the CDR3 is 12 residues. TCRdb keeps only in-frame clones here, not all; method: immunoSEQ multiplex PCR. The sample gives some 73,000 clones, about 91% of which show up once; 7.5% to 10% is in the top ten. The material sequenced was peripheral blood, taken 28 days after the second AZD1222 dose. The V call is TRBV19, the J call TRBJ1-1, with TRBD1 identical over 9 bases. The TCR originated in an adult who received the AZD1222 COVID-19 vaccine. CDR3 residues: CASGDRETEAFF. The CDR3 nucleotides are TGTGCCAGTGGGGACAGGGAGACTGAAGCTTTCTTT. The variable domain in full, with the rest retrieved from reference TRBV19 and TRBJ1-1, is DGGITQSPKYLFRKEGQNVTLSCEQNLNHDAMYWYRQDPGQGLRLIYYSQIVNDFQKGDIAEGYSVSREKKESFPLTVTSAQKNPTAFYLCASGDRETEAFFGQGTRLTVV.